This T cell receptor (beta chain) originates from a study of preoperative IRX-2 immunotherapy in early breast cancer. The table came from immunoSEQ multiplex PCR; TCRdb's copy has only in-frame clones and leaves some out. The repertoire holds roughly 43,000 clones, with less than 95% as singletons. Treatment indicated: preoperative locoregional IRX-2 cytokine immunotherapy. V lost 4 bases and J lost 4; bases outside the gene matches: 12. Germline CDR1 is MGHRA and CDR2 is YSYEKL. CDR3 length: 17 residues. The genes are TRBV4-1 and TRBJ2-3; 9 bases fit TRBD1. The sequencing here drew on tumor tissue, taken after IRX-2 immunotherapy. The TCR was taken from a human donor with breast cancer. In nucleotides, the CDR3 is TGCGCCAGCAGCCTCAGAGGGGACAGGGACAGTTCAGATACGCAGTATTTT. This codes for CASSLRGDRDSSDTQYF.